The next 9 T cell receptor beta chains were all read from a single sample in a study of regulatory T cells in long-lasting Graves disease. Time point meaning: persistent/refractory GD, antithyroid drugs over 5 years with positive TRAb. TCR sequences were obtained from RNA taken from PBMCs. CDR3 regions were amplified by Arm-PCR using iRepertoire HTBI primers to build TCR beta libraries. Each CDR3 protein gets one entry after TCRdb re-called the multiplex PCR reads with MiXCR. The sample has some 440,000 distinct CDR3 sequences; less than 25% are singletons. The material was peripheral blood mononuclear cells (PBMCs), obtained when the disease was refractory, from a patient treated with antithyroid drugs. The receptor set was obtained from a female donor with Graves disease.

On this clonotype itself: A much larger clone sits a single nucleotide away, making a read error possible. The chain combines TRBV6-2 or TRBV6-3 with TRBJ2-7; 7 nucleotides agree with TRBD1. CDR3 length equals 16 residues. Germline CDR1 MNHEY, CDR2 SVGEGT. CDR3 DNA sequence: TGTGCCAGCAGCCCCCACTGGGGAGACAGGGCATACGAGCAGTGCTTC. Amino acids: CASSPHWGDRAYEQCF.

CDR3 sequence: CASSLWGAARETQYF. CDR3 bases: TGTGCCAGCAGCTTGTGGGGGGCAGCACGAGAGACCCAGTACTTC. The chain carries TRBV5-6 and TRBJ2-5, with D perhaps TRBD1 or TRBD2 (6 bases each). Germline CDR1 is SGHDT and CDR2 is YYEEEE. CDR3 length: 15 amino acids. The ends were cut back, 1 base at V and 4 bases at J, with 14 bases in the middle.

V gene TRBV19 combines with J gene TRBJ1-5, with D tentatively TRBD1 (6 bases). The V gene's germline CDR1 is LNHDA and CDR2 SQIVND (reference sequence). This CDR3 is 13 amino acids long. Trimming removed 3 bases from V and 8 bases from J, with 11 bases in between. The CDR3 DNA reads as TGTGCCAGTAGTATCGGGGGGCTTGAGCCCCAGCATTTT. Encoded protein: CASSIGGLEPQHF.

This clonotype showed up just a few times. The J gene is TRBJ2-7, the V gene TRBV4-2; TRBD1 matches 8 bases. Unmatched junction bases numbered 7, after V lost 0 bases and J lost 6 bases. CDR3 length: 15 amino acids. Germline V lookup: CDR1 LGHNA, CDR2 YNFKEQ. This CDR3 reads CASSQDSGQGLEQYF. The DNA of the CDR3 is TGTGCCAGCAGCCAAGATTCCGGACAGGGTCTCGAGCAGTACTTC.

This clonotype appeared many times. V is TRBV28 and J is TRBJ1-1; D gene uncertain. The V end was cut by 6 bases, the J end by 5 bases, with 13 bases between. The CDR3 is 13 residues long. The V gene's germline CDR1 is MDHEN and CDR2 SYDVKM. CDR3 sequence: CASRPTVGTEAFF. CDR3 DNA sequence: TGTGCCAGCAGACCTACCGTAGGGACTGAAGCTTTCTTT.

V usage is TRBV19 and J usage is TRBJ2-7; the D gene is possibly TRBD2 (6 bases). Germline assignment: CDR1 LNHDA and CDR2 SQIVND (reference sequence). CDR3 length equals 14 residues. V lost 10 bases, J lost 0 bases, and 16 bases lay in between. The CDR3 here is CANRDSMSSYEQYF. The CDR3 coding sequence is TGTGCCAACCGGGACTCCATGAGCTCCTACGAGCAGTACTTC.

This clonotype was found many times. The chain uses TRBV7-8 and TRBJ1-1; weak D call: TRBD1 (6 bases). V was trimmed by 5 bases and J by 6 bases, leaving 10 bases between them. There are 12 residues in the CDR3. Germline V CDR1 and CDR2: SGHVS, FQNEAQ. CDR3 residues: CASSQGRPEAFF. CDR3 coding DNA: TGTGCCAGCAGCCAGGGGAGACCTGAAGCTTTCTTT.

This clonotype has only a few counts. For the CDR3, the DNA is TGTGCCAGCAGCTTGGAAGCTACGAACACTGAAGCTTTCTTT. This encodes CASSLEATNTEAFF. The chain recombines TRBV5-4 with TRBJ1-1; D gene uncertain. From germline, CDR1 is SGHNT and CDR2 YYREEE (reference sequence). V lost 0 bases and J lost 1, with 7 bases in between. The length of the CDR3 is 14 residues.

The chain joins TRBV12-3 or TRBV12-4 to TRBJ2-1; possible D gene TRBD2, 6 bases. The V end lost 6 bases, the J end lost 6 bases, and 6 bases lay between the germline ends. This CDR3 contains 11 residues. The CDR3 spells CASRTSNEQFF. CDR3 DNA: TGTGCCAGCAGGACTAGCAATGAGCAGTTCTTC.